The 4 T cell receptor beta chains in this list originate from one sample, sequenced in a study of identical twins. Each CDR3 protein is one row after TCRdb ran MiXCR on the 5' RACE reads. This table has about 890,000 distinct CDR3 sequences, approximately 13% appearing once. This sample also appeared in a second study, on yellow fever vaccine responses in identical twins.

What was sequenced was PBMCs. The receptors stem from a young woman in good health.

Notes on this clonotype: A junction boundary mismatches the germline segment, possibly from a read error. This chain connects TRBV6-1 to TRBJ1-2, with 9 bases matching TRBD1. The CDR3 runs to 17 residues. Germline V gene data show CDR1 as MNHNS and CDR2 as SASEGT. Written as DNA, the CDR3 is TGTGCCAGCAGTCCCGGGACAGGGTATAGAAGAGGTGGTGGCTACGCCTTC. This sequence encodes CASSPGTGYRRGGGYAF.

This clonotype showed up just a few times. This sequence joins TRBV19 and TRBJ1-4; D is ambiguous. CDR3 size: 13 residues. Trimming stripped 7 bases from V and 4 bases from J, with 10 bases between. The germline V gene has CDR1 LNHDA and CDR2 SQIVND (reference sequence). The CDR3, as DNA: TGTGCCAGTAAAAGGCGGAATAATGAAAAACTGTTTTTT. Translation gives CASKRRNNEKLFF.

The CDR3 reads CASSFQRGGLHEQFF. Written as DNA, the CDR3 is TGTGCCAGCAGTTTCCAGCGGGGGGGCTTACATGAGCAGTTCTTC. The V and J genes are TRBV12-3 or TRBV12-4 and TRBJ2-1; TRBD2 matches at 10 bases. The ends lost 3 bases at V and 8 bases at J; junction bases unmatched: 7. The CDR3 is 15 amino acids.

This clonotype came up many times. The chain combines TRBV7-2 with TRBJ2-2; D is ambiguous. Deletions cut 0 bases from V and 7 bases from J, with 9 bases between. CDR1 and CDR2 (germline): SGHTA, FQGNSA. This CDR3 has 14 residues. Here the CDR3 reads CASSLAESIGELFF. CDR3 DNA sequence: TGTGCCAGCAGCTTAGCGGAAAGTATCGGGGAGCTGTTTTTT.